These 18 T cell receptor beta chains were all obtained from the same sample, sequenced in a study of T cells in Graves' hyperthyroidism and ophthalmopathy (dated by TCRdb to 2018 to 2020). Library generation was performed with multiplex PCR. Instrument used: Illumina HiSeq 2000. Amplification of TCR beta CDR3 regions was carried out from RNA transcripts. The TCR CDR3 was subjected to a first round of RT-PCR using the HTBI primer set and the Qiagen OneStep RT-PCR kit. TCRdb trimmed the raw reads at Q25, called clones with MiXCR and kept productive beta chains. Identical CDR3 proteins give one entry, which carries the most common genes and DNA. The sample table contains about 510,000 distinct CDR3 sequences; only one count was recorded for 13% to 15% of them. The ten largest clones take up roughly 13% of the sample. What was sequenced was blood. The receptors derive from a woman between 40 and 55 years old with Graves' hyperthyroidism.

This clonotype has ten or more counts. The chain is built from TRBV9 and TRBJ2-1; TRBD2 aligns across 8 bases. The CDR3 totals 15 residues. The V segment lost 2 bases and the J segment 7 bases; nucleotides outside the gene matches: 8. Germline V gene lookup returns CDR1 SGDLS and CDR2 YYNGEE. The CDR3: CASSVGPSGSNEQFF. The CDR3 DNA reads TGTGCCAGCAGCGTTGGCCCTAGCGGGTCGAATGAGCAGTTCTTC.

About this clonotype: Since no conserved phenylalanine or tryptophan closes the CDR3, a read error is the likely cause. The CDR3 protein is CASTTTGTGNQPQHL. CDR3 in DNA: TGTGCCAGTACCACGACAGGGACCGGCAATCAGCCCCAGCATCTT. The chain recombines TRBV19 with TRBJ1-5, with 7 nucleotides matching TRBD1. This CDR3 has 15 amino acids. CDR1 LNHDA and CDR2 SQIVND come from the germline V gene (reference sequence). The J segment lost 2 bases and the V segment lost 7 bases, leaving 8 bases of the junction unmatched.

In its sample, this clonotype was seen many times. DNA for the CDR3: TGTGCCAGCCGGAGGCAGACGGTTGGATTTGCGAACACTGAAGCTTTCTTT. As protein: CASRRQTVGFANTEAFF. This chain links TRBV27 with TRBJ1-1, with D unclear. The germline V gene encodes CDR1 MNHEY and CDR2 SMNVEV (reference sequence). V lost 8 bases and J 1 base, leaving 23 bases between the germline ends. The CDR3 runs 17 residues.

V gene TRBV9 combines with J gene TRBJ2-5; possible D gene TRBD1, 5 bases. CDR1 is SGDLS and CDR2 is YYNGEE in the germline V gene. The CDR3 has 14 residues. V was cut by 4 bases and J by 1 base, with 11 bases left in between. The DNA for the CDR3 is TGTGCCAGCAGCCCGAGACAGATCCAAGAGACCCAGTACTTC. This sequence encodes CASSPRQIQETQYF.

This clonotype has just a few counts. The chain employs TRBV6-2 or TRBV6-3 and TRBJ1-2; TRBD1 aligns across 9 bases. This CDR3 comprises 16 residues. The germline gives CDR1 MNHEY, CDR2 SVGEGT. V trimming: 6 bases; J trimming: 4 bases; junction bases outside the gene matches: 12. In nucleotides, the CDR3 is TGTGCCAGCAGGGGGACCGGGACAGGGCGGCTCTATGGCTACACCTTC. Its protein is CASRGTGTGRLYGYTF.

This clonotype was seen ten or more times. The chain links TRBV5-1 to TRBJ2-7; 8 nucleotides match TRBD1. CDR1 SGHRS and CDR2 YFSETQ come from the germline V gene. V shed 4 bases, J shed 5 bases, and the junction held 8 bases outside the gene matches. The CDR3 runs to 14 residues. Here the CDR3 reads CASSLHQTGDEQYF. CDR3 DNA: TGCGCCAGCAGCCTACACCAGACAGGGGACGAGCAGTACTTC.

This clonotype was picked up many times. The gene calls are TRBV2 and TRBJ2-7; D gene uncertain. Per germline, CDR1 SNHLY and CDR2 FYNNEI. CDR3 length: 14 amino acids. Trimming removed 8 bases at V and 0 bases at J, with 14 bases between. The CDR3 DNA sequence: TGTGCCAGCGGCCCGACTCTTAGCTCCTACGAGCAGTACTTC. This translates into CASGPTLSSYEQYF.

This clonotype was counted a few times. This sequence joins TRBV7-9 and TRBJ2-7; the D gene is possibly TRBD1 (7 bases). Per the germline V gene, CDR1 is SEHNR and CDR2 is FQNEAQ (reference sequence). This CDR3 has 14 amino acids. Trimming shortened V by 3 bases and J by 2 bases, and 11 bases separated the two germline ends. The chain's CDR3 is CASSLGGQTYEQYF. CDR3 sequence (DNA): TGTGCCAGCAGCTTGGGGGGACAGACCTACGAGCAGTACTTC.

The rearrangement uses TRBV7-9 and TRBJ2-7; TRBD2 matches at 8 bases. Germline loops: CDR1 SEHNR, CDR2 FQNEAQ (reference sequence). The CDR3 loop spans 15 amino acids. Trimming at V came to 4 bases and at J to 2 bases, leaving 7 bases not matched to a gene. The CDR3 sequence: CASSSTREATYEQYF. CDR3 nucleotides: TGTGCCAGCAGCTCAACGCGGGAGGCGACCTACGAGCAGTACTTC.

The chain is built from TRBV20-1 and TRBJ2-7; D unresolved. Germline V gives CDR1 DFQATT, CDR2 SNEGSKA (reference sequence). Trimming shortened V by 3 bases and J by 1 base, and 16 bases separated the two germline ends. The CDR3 spans 15 residues. The CDR3 DNA sequence: TGCAGTGCTAGGGGGTGGTACTTAAGGTCCTACGAGCAGTACTTC. This encodes CSARGWYLRSYEQYF.

This clonotype has a count of ten or more. At one end the junction does not follow the germline gene, possibly because of a read error. The V call is TRBV5-1, the J call TRBJ2-7; 14 bases are a match to TRBD2. CDR3 length: 16 amino acids. The V gene's germline CDR1 is SGHRS and CDR2 YFSETQ. The CDR3 region has the DNA TGTGCCAGCAGCTTAGGGGGGACTAGCGGGAGCTACGAGCAGTACTTC. It codes for CASSLGGTSGSYEQYF. The variable domain in full, completed from reference TRBV5-1 and TRBJ2-7, reads KAGVTQTPRYLIKTRGQQVTLSCSPISGHRSVSWYQQTPGQGLQFLFEYFSETQRNKGNFPGRFSGRQFSNSRSEMNVSTLELGDSALYLCASSLGGTSGSYEQYFGPGTRLTVT.

This clonotype came up many times. The chain carries TRBV28 and TRBJ1-2; D not certain. There are 11 residues in the CDR3. Germline V gene sequence: CDR1 MDHEN, CDR2 SYDVKM. V was trimmed by 6 bases and J by 4 bases, leaving 6 bases between them. The CDR3 loop reads CASSHSYGYTF. CDR3 nucleotides: TGTGCCAGCAGCCACAGCTATGGCTACACCTTC.

This clonotype has a count of ten or more. The V call is TRBV5-1, the J call TRBJ1-2; D gene unclear. V was trimmed by 0 bases and J by 10 bases, leaving 13 bases between them. The CDR3 runs 13 residues. In germline, CDR1 is SGHRS, CDR2 YFSETQ. This CDR3 is CASSLATEGYYTF. The CDR3 coding sequence is TGCGCCAGCAGCTTGGCCACGGAGGGTTACTACACCTTC.

This clonotype was counted between two and nine times. The rearrangement uses TRBV19 and TRBJ2-2, with TRBD2 matching over 8 bases. Germline trimming cut 5 bases from V and 4 bases from J; bases unmatched to any gene: 9. The CDR3 runs 16 residues. Germline lookup yields CDR1 LNHDA and CDR2 SQIVND (reference sequence). Written as DNA, the CDR3 is TGTGCCAGTAGTCGGTCGGGAGGGCCGGGCACCGGGGAGCTGTTTTTT. Protein sequence: CASSRSGGPGTGELFF.

This clonotype was observed a few times. The chain recombines TRBV27 with TRBJ2-3; 8 nucleotides line up with TRBD1. Looked up from germline, CDR1 is MNHEY and CDR2 is SMNVEV (reference sequence). CDR3 length equals 18 residues. V lost 5 bases, J lost 4 bases, and 17 bases stayed unmatched. Here the CDR3 reads CASSPIDLGQGVSDTQYF. CDR3 DNA: TGTGCCAGCAGTCCTATCGACCTCGGACAGGGAGTTTCAGATACGCAGTATTTT.

This clonotype was seen many times. The chain employs TRBV6-1 and TRBJ1-1; 7 bases are shared with TRBD1. Trimming took 6 bases from V and 1 from J; bases not matched to a gene: 5. This CDR3 is 14 amino acids long. Looked up from germline, CDR1 is MNHNS and CDR2 is SASEGT. The CDR3 sequence: CASRPRGGNTEAFF. The DNA for the CDR3 is TGTGCCAGCAGACCCAGGGGGGGGAACACTGAAGCTTTCTTT.

The chain couples TRBV6-2 or TRBV6-3 to TRBJ2-1; 10 bases fit TRBD2. After removal of 6 bases from V and 1 base from J, the junction contained 6 bases not matched to a gene. This CDR3 has 16 amino acids. Per germline, CDR1 MNHEY and CDR2 SVGEGT. CDR3 in DNA: TGTGCCAGCAGGTTAGCGGGAGGACTTTCCTACAATGAGCAGTTCTTC. This encodes CASRLAGGLSYNEQFF.

This clonotype was observed many times. CDR3 nucleotide sequence: TGTGCCAGCAGTTTATCACTAGCGATGAATGAGCAGTTCTTC. This encodes CASSLSLAMNEQFF. The chain joins TRBV27 to TRBJ2-1; 7 bases line up with TRBD2. The CDR3 covers 14 residues. Germline loops: CDR1 MNHEY, CDR2 SMNVEV (reference sequence). J gave up 7 bases and V 0 bases, and 3 bases lay outside the gene matches.